There are a few counts of the clone carrying this TCR beta chain. CDR1 is MNHNY and CDR2 is SVGAGI in the germline V gene (reference sequence). This CDR3 has 14 amino acids. V was clipped by 2 bases and J by 2 bases, with 9 bases between them. This sample is drawn from a study of blood T cell repertoires in COVID-19. Study details: The cDNA or gDNA used as material had been derived from T cells, B-cell-depleted T cells, or PBMCs.

The authors' processing: How many nucleated cells were present was estimated from reference gene primer amplification. Here immunoSEQ multiplex PCR was the method, and the copy in TCRdb shows in-frame clones only, minus some. The V and J calls and clone size are taken from that table; D and trimming were inferred from the DNA. The data hold about 98,000 clones, with about 84% observed a single time. This sequence was found in a woman of 80 years or more with acute or convalescent COVID-19. The sequenced material came from peripheral blood. The gene calls are TRBV6-6 and TRBJ1-1, with D hard to call. The CDR3 loop reads CASSYGEKNTEAFF. The DNA for the CDR3 is TGTGCCAGCAGTTACGGGGAGAAAAACACTGAAGCTTTCTTT.